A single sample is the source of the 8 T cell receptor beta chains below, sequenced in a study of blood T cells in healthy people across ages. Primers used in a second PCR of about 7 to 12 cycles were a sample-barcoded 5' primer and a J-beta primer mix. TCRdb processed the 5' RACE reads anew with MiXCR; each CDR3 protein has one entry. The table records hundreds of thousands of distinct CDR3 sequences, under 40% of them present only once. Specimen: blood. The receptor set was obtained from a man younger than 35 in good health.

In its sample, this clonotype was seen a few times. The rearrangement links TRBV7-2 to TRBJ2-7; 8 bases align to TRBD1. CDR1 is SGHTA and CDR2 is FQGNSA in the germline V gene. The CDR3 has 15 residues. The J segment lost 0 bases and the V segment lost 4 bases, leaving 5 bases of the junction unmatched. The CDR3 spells CASSSQTGDSYEQYF. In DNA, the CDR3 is TGTGCCAGCAGCTCGCAGACAGGGGACTCCTACGAGCAGTACTTC.

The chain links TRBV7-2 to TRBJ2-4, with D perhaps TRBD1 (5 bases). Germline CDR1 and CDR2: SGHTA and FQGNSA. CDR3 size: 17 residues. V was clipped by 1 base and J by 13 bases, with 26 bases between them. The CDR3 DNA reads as TGTGCCAGCAGCTTAGTCGGCAGGGTGGGAAAATACAATGAGCAGTACTTC. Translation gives CASSLVGRVGKYNEQYF.

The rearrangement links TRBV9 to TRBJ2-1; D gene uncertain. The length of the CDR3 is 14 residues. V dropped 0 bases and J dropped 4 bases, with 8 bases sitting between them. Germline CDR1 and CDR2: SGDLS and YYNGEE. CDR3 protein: CASSVADWYNEQFF. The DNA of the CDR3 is TGTGCCAGCAGCGTAGCCGACTGGTACAATGAGCAGTTCTTC.

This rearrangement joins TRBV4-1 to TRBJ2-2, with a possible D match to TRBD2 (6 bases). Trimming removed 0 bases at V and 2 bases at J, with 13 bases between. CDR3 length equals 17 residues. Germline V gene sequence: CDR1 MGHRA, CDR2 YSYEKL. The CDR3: CASSQDPLGLNTGELFF. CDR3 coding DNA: TGCGCCAGCAGCCAAGATCCTCTGGGACTTAACACCGGGGAGCTGTTTTTT.

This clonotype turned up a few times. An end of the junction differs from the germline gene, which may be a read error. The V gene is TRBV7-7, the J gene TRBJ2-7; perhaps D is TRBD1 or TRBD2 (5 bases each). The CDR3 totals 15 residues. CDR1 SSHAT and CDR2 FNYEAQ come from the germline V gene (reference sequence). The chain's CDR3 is CASSAGAGPSYEQYF. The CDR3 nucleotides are TGTGCTAGCAGCGCCGGGGCCGGCCCATCCTACGAGCAGTACTTC.

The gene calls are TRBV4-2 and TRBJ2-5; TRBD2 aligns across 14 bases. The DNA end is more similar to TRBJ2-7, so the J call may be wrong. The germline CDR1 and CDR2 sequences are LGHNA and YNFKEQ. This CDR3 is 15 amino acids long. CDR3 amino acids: CASSQGGTSGSEQYF. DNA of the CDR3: TGTGCCAGCAGCCAAGGAGGGACTAGCGGGAGCGAGCAGTACTTC.

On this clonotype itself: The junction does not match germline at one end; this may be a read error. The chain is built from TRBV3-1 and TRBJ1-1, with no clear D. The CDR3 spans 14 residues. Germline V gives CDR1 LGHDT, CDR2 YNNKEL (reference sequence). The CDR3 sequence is CASSQGTGNTEVFF. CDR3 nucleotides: TGTGCCAGCAGCCAAGGGACGGGGAACACTGAAGTTTTCTTT.

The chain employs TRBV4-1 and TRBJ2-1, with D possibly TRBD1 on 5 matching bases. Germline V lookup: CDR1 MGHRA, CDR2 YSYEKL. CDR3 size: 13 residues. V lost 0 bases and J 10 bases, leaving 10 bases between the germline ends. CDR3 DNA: TGCGCCAGCAGCCAAGAAAACGACAGCGAGCAGTTCTTC. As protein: CASSQENDSEQFF.